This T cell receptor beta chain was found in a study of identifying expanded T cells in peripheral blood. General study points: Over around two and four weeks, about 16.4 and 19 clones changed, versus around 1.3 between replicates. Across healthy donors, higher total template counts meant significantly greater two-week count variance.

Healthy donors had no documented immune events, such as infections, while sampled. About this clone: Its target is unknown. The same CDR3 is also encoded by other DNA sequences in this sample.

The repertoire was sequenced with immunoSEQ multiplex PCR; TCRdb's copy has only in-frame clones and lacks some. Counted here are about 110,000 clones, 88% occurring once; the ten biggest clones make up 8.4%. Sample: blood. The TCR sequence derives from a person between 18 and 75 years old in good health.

The CDR3 DNA follows: TGTGCCAGCAGTTTAGGGACAGGGGGGACTGAAGCTTTCTTT. Translating gives CASSLGTGGTEAFF. The genes are TRBV28 and TRBJ1-1; 11 bases map to TRBD1. Germline CDR1 reads MDHEN; CDR2 reads SYDVKM. This CDR3 is built from 14 residues. Trimming removed 2 bases from V and 5 bases from J; junction bases left unmatched: 1. Using reference TRBV28 and TRBJ1-1 for the parts outside the CDR3, the full variable domain is DVKVTQSSRYLVKRTGEKVFLECVQDMDHENMFWYRQDPGLGLRLIYFSYDVKMKEKGDIPEGYSVSREKKERFSLILESASTNQTSMYLCASSLGTGGTEAFFGQGTRLTVV.